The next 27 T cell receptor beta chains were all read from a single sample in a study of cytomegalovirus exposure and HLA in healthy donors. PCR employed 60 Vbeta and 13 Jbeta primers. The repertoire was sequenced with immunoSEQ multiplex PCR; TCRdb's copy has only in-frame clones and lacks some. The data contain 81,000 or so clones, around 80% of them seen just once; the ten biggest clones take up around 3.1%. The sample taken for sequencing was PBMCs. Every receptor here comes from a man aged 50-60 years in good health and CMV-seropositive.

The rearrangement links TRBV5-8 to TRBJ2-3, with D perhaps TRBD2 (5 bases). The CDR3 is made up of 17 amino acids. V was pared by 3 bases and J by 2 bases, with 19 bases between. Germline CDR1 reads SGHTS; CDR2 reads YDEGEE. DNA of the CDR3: TGTGCCAGCAGCTCAACCGTCACTAGGCGGGTCACAGATACGCAGTATTTT. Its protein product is CASSSTVTRRVTDTQYF.

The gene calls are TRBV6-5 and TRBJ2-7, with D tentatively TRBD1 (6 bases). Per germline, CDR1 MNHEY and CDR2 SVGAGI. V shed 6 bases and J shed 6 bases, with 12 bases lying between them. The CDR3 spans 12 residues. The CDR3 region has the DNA TGTGCCAGCAGGCCACAGGGTACCGAGCAGTACTTC. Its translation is CASRPQGTEQYF.

CDR3 DNA: TGTGCCAGCAGCCGAGGACTAGCGGACTCCTACGAGCAGTACTTC. Translation gives CASSRGLADSYEQYF. The V and J genes are TRBV13 and TRBJ2-7; 10 bases match TRBD2. V dropped 5 bases and J dropped 0; count of bases not matched to a gene: 4. The germline V gene has CDR1 PRHDT and CDR2 FYEKMQ (reference sequence). CDR3 length: 15 residues. Variable domain in full (rest from reference TRBV13 and TRBJ2-7): AAGVIQSPRHLIKEKRETATLKCYPIPRHDTVYWYQQGPGQDPQFLISFYEKMQSDKGSIPDRFSAQQFSDYHSELNMSSLELGDSALYFCASSRGLADSYEQYFGPGTRLTVT.

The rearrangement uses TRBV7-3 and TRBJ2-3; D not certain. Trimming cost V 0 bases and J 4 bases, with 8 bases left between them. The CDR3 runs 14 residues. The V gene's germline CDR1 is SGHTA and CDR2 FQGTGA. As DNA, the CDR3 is TGTGCCAGCAGCTTAACCGAGCCCCCAGATACGCAGTATTTT. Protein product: CASSLTEPPDTQYF.

Here the CDR3 reads CASSFPRTGGYEQYF. CDR3 in DNA: TGTGCCAGCAGCTTTCCCCGGACAGGGGGCTACGAGCAGTACTTC. The chain combines TRBV7-9 with TRBJ2-5; 10 bases fit TRBD1. The end of the DNA fits TRBJ2-7 better, so the J call may be wrong. This CDR3 spans 15 amino acids. Germline V gives CDR1 SEHNR, CDR2 FQNEAQ (reference sequence).

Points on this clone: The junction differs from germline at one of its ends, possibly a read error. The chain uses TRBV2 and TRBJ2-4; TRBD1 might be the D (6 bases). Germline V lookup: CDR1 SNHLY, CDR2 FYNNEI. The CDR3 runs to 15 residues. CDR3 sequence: CASRFDRLAKNSQYF. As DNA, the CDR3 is TGTGCCAGCAGATTCGACAGGCTAGCCAAAAACAGTCAGTACTTC.

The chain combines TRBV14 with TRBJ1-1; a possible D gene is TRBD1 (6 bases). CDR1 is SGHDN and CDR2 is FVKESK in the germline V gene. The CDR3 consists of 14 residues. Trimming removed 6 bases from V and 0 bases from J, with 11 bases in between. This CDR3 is CASRLTGLNTEAFF. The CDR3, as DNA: TGTGCCAGCAGACTTACAGGGTTGAACACTGAAGCTTTCTTT.

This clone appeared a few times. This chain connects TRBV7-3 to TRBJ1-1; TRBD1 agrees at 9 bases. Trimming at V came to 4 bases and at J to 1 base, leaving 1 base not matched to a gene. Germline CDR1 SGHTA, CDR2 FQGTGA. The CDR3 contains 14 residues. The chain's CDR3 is CASSSGQGNTEAFF. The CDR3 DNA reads TGTGCCAGCAGCTCGGGACAGGGGAACACTGAAGCTTTCTTT.

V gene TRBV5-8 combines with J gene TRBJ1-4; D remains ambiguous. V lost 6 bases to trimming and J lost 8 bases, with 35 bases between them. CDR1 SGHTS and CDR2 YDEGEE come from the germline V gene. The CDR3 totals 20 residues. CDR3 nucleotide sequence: TGTGCCAGCACCCTCAATAAGGTGTCATTAGGCCGGCGGGTTCAGGAAAAACTGTTTTTT. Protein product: CASTLNKVSLGRRVQEKLFF.

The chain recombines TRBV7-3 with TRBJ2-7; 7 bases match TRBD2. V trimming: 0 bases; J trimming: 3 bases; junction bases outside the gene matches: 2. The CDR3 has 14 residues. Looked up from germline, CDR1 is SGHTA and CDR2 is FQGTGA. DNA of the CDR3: TGTGCCAGCAGCTTAACCGGCGGGAGCTACGAGCAGTACTTC. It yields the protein CASSLTGGSYEQYF.

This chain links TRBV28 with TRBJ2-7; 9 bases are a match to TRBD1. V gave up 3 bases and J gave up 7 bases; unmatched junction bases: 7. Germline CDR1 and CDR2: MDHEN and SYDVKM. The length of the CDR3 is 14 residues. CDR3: CASSLRTGAGEQYF. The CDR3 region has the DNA TGTGCCAGCAGTTTGAGGACAGGGGCGGGGGAGCAGTACTTC.

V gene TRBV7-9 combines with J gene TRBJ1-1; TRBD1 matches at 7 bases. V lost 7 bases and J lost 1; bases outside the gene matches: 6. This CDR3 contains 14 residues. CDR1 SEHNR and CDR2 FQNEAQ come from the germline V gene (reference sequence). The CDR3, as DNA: TGTGCCAGCACCCTAGGGACAGCGAACACTGAAGCTTTCTTT. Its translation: CASTLGTANTEAFF.

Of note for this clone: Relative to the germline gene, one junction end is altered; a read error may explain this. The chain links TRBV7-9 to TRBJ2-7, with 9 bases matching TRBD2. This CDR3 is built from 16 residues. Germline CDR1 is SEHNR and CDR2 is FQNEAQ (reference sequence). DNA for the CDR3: TGTTCCAGCAGCCCAAATAGCGGGGGTATCTCCTACGAGCAGTACTTC. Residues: CSSSPNSGGISYEQYF.

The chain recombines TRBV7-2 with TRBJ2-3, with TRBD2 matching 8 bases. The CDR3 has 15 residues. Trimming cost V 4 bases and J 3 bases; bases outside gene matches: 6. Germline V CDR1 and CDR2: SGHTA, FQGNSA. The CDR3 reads CASSSTGGGTDTQYF. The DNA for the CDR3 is TGTGCCAGCAGCTCGACCGGGGGGGGAACAGATACGCAGTATTTT.

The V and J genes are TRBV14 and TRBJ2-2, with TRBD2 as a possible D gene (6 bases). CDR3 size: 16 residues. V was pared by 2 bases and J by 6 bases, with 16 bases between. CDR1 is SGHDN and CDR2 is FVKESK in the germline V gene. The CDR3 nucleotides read TGTGCCAGCAGCCAACGGGGACTCCGAGGGGCCGGGGAGCTGTTTTTT. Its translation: CASSQRGLRGAGELFF. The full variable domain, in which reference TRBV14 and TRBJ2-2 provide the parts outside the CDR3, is EAGVTQFPSHSVIEKGQTVTLRCDPISGHDNLYWYRRVMGKEIKFLLHFVKESKQDESGMPNNRFLAERTGGTYSTLKVQPAELEDSGVYFCASSQRGLRGAGELFFGEGSRLTVL.

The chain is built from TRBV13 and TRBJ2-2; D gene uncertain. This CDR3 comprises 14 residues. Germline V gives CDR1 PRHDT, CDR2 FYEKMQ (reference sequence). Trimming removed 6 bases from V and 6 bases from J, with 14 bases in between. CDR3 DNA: TGTGCCAGCAGTTTATTTATAGTCCCCGGGGAGCTGTTTTTT. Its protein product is CASSLFIVPGELFF.

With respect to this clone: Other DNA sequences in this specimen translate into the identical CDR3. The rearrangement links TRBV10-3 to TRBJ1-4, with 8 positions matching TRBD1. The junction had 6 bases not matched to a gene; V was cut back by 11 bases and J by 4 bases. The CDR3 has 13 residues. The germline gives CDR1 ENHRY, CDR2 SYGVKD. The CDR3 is CAAGQGNNEKLFF. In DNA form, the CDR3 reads TGTGCCGCAGGACAGGGAAATAATGAAAAACTGTTTTTT.

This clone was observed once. CDR3 DNA: TGTGCCTGGAGTGCTGGAGGCCGGACTGAAGCTTTCTTT. It yields the protein CAWSAGGRTEAFF. This rearrangement joins TRBV30 to TRBJ1-1; D gene unclear. Germline loops: CDR1 GTSNPN, CDR2 SVGIG (reference sequence). Trimming took off 1 base at V and 5 bases at J, with 11 bases between the two ends. This CDR3 is 13 amino acids long.

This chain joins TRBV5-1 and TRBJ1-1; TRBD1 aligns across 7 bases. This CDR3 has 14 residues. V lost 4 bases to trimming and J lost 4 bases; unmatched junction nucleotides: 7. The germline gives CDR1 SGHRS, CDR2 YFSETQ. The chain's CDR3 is CASSKGGSGTEAFF. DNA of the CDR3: TGCGCCAGCAGCAAAGGGGGCTCGGGCACTGAAGCTTTCTTT. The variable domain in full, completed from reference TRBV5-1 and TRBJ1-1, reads KAGVTQTPRYLIKTRGQQVTLSCSPISGHRSVSWYQQTPGQGLQFLFEYFSETQRNKGNFPGRFSGRQFSNSRSEMNVSTLELGDSALYLCASSKGGSGTEAFFGQGTRLTVV.

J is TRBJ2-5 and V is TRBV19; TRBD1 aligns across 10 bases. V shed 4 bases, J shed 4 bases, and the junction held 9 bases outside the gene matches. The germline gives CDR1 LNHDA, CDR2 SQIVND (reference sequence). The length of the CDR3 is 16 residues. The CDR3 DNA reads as TGTGCCAGTAGTACAGAATCCGGGACAGGGGCAGAGACCCAGTACTTC. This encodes CASSTESGTGAETQYF.

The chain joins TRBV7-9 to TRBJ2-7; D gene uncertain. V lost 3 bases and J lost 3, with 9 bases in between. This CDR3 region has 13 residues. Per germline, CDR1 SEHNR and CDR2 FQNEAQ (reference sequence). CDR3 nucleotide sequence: TGTGCCAGCAGCTTTCCCGGGTTCTACGAGCAGTACTTC. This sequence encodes CASSFPGFYEQYF.

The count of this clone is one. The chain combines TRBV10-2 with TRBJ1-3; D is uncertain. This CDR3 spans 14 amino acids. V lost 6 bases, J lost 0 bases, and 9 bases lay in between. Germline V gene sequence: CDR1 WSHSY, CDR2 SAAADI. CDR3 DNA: TGCGCCAGCAGACAGACCCGCTCTGGAAACACCATATATTTT. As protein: CASRQTRSGNTIYF.

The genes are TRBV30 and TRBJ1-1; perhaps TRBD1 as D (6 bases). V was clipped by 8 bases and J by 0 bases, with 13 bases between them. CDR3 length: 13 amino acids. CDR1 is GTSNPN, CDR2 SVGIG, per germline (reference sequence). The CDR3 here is CASRGELNTEAFF. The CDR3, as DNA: TGTGCCAGCAGGGGAGAACTGAACACTGAAGCTTTCTTT.

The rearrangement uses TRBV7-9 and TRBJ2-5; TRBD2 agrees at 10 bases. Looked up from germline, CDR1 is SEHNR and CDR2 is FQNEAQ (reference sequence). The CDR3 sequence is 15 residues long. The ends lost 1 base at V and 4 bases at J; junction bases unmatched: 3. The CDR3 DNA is TGTGCCAGCAGCTTAGGGCTAGCGGGAGTAGAGACCCAGTACTTC. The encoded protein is CASSLGLAGVETQYF.

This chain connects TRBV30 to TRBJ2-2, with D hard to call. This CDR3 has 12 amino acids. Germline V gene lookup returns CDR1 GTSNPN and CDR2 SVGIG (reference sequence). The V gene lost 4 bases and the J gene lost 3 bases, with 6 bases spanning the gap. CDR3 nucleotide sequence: TGTGCCTGGAATCGGGACACCGGGGAGCTGTTTTTT. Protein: CAWNRDTGELFF.

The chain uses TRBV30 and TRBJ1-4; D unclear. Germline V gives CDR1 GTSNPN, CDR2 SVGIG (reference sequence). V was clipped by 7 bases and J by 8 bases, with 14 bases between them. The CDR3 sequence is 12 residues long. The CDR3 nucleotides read TGTGCCTCAACGGGAGATATAGAAAAACTGTTTTTT. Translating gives CASTGDIEKLFF.

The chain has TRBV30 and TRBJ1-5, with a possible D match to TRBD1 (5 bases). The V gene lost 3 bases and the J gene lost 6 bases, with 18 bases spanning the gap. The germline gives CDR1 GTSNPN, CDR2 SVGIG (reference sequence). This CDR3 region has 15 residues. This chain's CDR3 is CAWSAGGRVVQPQHF. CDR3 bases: TGTGCCTGGAGCGCCGGGGGTAGGGTGGTTCAGCCCCAGCATTTT.